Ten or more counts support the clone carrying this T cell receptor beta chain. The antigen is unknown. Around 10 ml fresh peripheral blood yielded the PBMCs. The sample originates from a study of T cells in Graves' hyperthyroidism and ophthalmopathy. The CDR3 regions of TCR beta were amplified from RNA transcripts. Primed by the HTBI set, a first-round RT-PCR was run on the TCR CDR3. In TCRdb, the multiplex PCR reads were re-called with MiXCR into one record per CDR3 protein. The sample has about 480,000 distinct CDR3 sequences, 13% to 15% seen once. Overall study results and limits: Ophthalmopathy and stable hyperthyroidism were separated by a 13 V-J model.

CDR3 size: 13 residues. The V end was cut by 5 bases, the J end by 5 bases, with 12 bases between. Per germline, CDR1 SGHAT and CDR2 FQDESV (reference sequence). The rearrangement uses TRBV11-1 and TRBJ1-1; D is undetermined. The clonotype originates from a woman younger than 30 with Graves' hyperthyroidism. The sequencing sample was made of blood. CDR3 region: CASSPDPQTEAFF. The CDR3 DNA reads TGTGCCAGCAGCCCGGACCCCCAGACTGAAGCTTTCTTT.